This T cell receptor (beta chain) stems from a study of T cells in Graves' hyperthyroidism and ophthalmopathy. General study results and limits: Blood also held most thyroid clonotypes expanded beyond 0.001.

Comments on this clonotype: What it binds is unknown.

For ophthalmopathy patients, the Clinical Activity Score was at least 3 and the NOSPECS grade at least 4; duration was under 3 months. Uncontrolled infection, other autoimmune disease, pregnancy or lactation disqualified patients from enrolment. V dropped 4 bases and J dropped 7; count of bases not matched to a gene: 7. Germline CDR1 and CDR2: KGHDR and SFDVKD. The CDR3 extends over 15 amino acids. TCR beta CDR3 regions were amplified from RNA transcripts. HTBI primers were employed in a first-round RT-PCR of the TCR CDR3. TCRdb fed the multiplex PCR reads into MiXCR, producing one record per CDR3 protein. Found here are hundreds of thousands of distinct CDR3 sequences, roughly 15% of them singletons; the top ten hold about 12%.

The sequenced material came from blood. The genes are TRBV24-1 and TRBJ1-5; 9 bases fit TRBD1. The clonotype was recovered from a woman in her fifties or sixties with Graves' ophthalmopathy. CDR3 nucleotide sequence: TGTGCCACCAGTGAGGGGGGACAGGGTAAGCAGCCCCAGCATTTT. Its translation: CATSEGGQGKQPQHF.